One sample yielded the 2 T cell receptor beta chains listed below, sequenced in a study of blood T cell repertoires in COVID-19. Profiling relied on immunoSEQ multiplex PCR, and the TCRdb table lists in-frame clones only, not all of them. The data contain roughly 300,000 clones, 80% to 90% of them singletons. The source material was PBMCs or T cells enriched from blood (not recorded which). Receptor source: a woman under 30 who had recovered from COVID-19.

This chain's CDR3 is CASSDTGDQPQHF. CDR3 in DNA: TGTGCCAGCAGCGATACAGGGGATCAGCCCCAGCATTTT. The V call is TRBV14, the J call TRBJ1-5, with TRBD1 identical over 7 bases. V shed 5 bases and J 5 bases; nucleotides not matched to a gene: 3. Germline V gives CDR1 SGHDN, CDR2 FVKESK. The CDR3 spans 13 residues.

A note on this clone: It is unclear where the CDR3 begins or ends on the DNA, so no DNA is shown, and the CDR3 is as TCRdb lists it. The V and J genes are TRBV12-3 or TRBV12-4 and TRBJ1-1. The CDR3 numbers 13 amino acids, ends counted. CDR3 loop: CASSLERDTEAFF.